These 27 T cell receptor beta chains came from one sample sequenced in a study of blood T cell repertoires in COVID-19. TCRdb's copy holds only in-frame clones and misses some; the assay was immunoSEQ multiplex PCR. The sample shows approximately 250,000 clones, around 80% of them seen only once. Sequencing was carried out using peripheral blood. These receptors all stem from a man between 60 and 75 years old with acute or convalescent COVID-19.

This chain joins TRBV7-2 and TRBJ2-7, with 11 bases aligning to TRBD2. Germline-derived CDR1 and CDR2 are SGHTA and FQGNSA. Trimming cost V 3 bases and J 0 bases; bases outside gene matches: 4. The CDR3 runs to 16 residues. CDR3 DNA: TGTGCCAGCAGCTTCTCTAGCGGGGGGTCCTCCTACGAGCAGTACTTC. Its translation: CASSFSSGGSSYEQYF.

V usage is TRBV18 and J usage is TRBJ2-1; D uncertain. V lost 3 bases, J lost 5 bases, and 11 bases lay in between. This CDR3 has 14 residues. Germline assignment: CDR1 KGHSH and CDR2 LQKENI. The CDR3 is CASSPAGAHNEQFF. The CDR3, as DNA: TGTGCCAGCTCACCGGCCGGAGCCCACAATGAGCAGTTCTTC.

The chain combines TRBV9 with TRBJ2-5; 11 bases map to TRBD2. The V and J ends lost 7 bases and 3 bases, in that order; junction bases with no gene match: 11. This CDR3 has 16 amino acids. The germline V gene has CDR1 SGDLS and CDR2 YYNGEE. CDR3 sequence: CASGVGSGRGKETQYF. The CDR3, as DNA: TGTGCCAGCGGGGTGGGTAGCGGGAGGGGAAAAGAGACCCAGTACTTC.

DNA for the CDR3: TGTGCCACAGACGAGAAGGACAGGGGAATTAACACTGAAGCTTTCTTT. Translated: CATDEKDRGINTEAFF. The chain carries TRBV10-3 and TRBJ1-1, with 9 positions matching TRBD1. The CDR3 runs to 16 residues. Germline V gene sequence: CDR1 ENHRY, CDR2 SYGVKD. V trimming: 10 bases; J trimming: 2 bases; junction bases outside the gene matches: 14.

V is TRBV10-1 and J is TRBJ2-1; D might be TRBD2 (5 bases). Per the germline V gene, CDR1 is WNHNN and CDR2 is SYGVQD (reference sequence). V was cut by 10 bases and J by 5 bases, with 21 bases left in between. The CDR3 contains 15 residues. This CDR3 reads CAIHVWEKPNNEQFF. The CDR3 nucleotides read TGCGCCATCCACGTTTGGGAGAAGCCGAACAATGAGCAGTTCTTC.

This clone was detected once. The rearrangement links TRBV13 to TRBJ1-1; D ambiguous. V was trimmed by 2 bases and J by 4 bases, leaving 11 bases between them. Germline CDR1 reads PRHDT; CDR2 reads FYEKMQ (reference sequence). CDR3 size: 14 residues. The CDR3 DNA sequence: TGTGCCAGCAGCTTACTACGAAGTAGCACTGAAGCTTTCTTT. This encodes CASSLLRSSTEAFF.

This clone was picked up a small number of times. V and J are TRBV10-2 and TRBJ2-7, with TRBD1 identical over 9 bases. The CDR3 extends over 13 amino acids. J was trimmed by 2 bases and V by 6 bases; bases with no gene match: 2. Germline V gives CDR1 WSHSY, CDR2 SAAADI. DNA for the CDR3: TGCGCCAGCAGGGGACAGGGACCCTACGAGCAGTACTTC. It yields the protein CASRGQGPYEQYF.

The chain couples TRBV18 to TRBJ2-7; 9 positions agree with TRBD1. This CDR3 is 16 amino acids long. The J segment lost 2 bases and the V segment lost 2 bases, leaving 7 bases of the junction unmatched. Germline V lookup: CDR1 KGHSH, CDR2 LQKENI. The CDR3, as DNA: TGTGCCAGCTCACCAAACCGGGACAGGGTTACCTACGAGCAGTACTTC. This codes for CASSPNRDRVTYEQYF.

Written as DNA, the CDR3 is TGCGCCAGCAGCTTGGGGGGGCGTCCCGAGCAGTACTTC. Translated: CASSLGGRPEQYF. The chain carries TRBV5-1 and TRBJ2-7, with a possible D match to TRBD1 (6 bases). The CDR3 is made up of 13 amino acids. Germline CDR1 and CDR2: SGHRS and YFSETQ. V lost 0 bases and J 6 bases, leaving 10 bases between the germline ends.

This chain joins TRBV4-2 and TRBJ2-2; TRBD2 might be the D (5 bases). V lost 0 bases and J 0 bases, leaving 8 bases between the germline ends. The CDR3 totals 16 residues. Germline loops: CDR1 LGHNA, CDR2 YNFKEQ. CDR3 bases: TGTGCCAGCAGCCAAGATACCGGGACGAACACCGGGGAGCTGTTTTTT. It is translated as CASSQDTGTNTGELFF.

The J gene is TRBJ1-1, the V gene TRBV9, with D perhaps matching TRBD1 (6 bases). CDR1 is SGDLS and CDR2 is YYNGEE in the germline V gene. The CDR3 length is 13 residues. Trimming removed 6 bases at V and 5 bases at J, with 14 bases between. The CDR3 loop is CASNRGAGTEAFF. The CDR3 nucleotides read TGTGCCAGCAATCGGGGGGCCGGGACTGAAGCTTTCTTT. The full variable domain, completed using reference TRBV9 and TRBJ1-1, is DSGVTQTPKHLITATGQRVTLRCSPRSGDLSVYWYQQSLDQGLQFLIQYYNGEERAKGNILERFSAQQFPDLHSELNLSSLELGDSALYFCASNRGAGTEAFFGQGTRLTVV.

With respect to this clone: Relative to the germline gene, one junction end is altered; a read error may explain this. The gene calls are TRBV7-7 and TRBJ2-5, with D tentatively TRBD2 (6 bases). The CDR3 sequence is 16 residues long. Germline-derived CDR1 and CDR2 are SSHAT and FNYEAQ (reference sequence). CDR3 DNA: TGTGCTAGCAGCTTAGGAGGGAGTGACGGACGGGAGACCCAGTACTTC. This translates into CASSLGGSDGRETQYF.

This chain joins TRBV6-5 and TRBJ2-7; perhaps TRBD1 as D (6 bases). The CDR3 is 14 residues long. CDR1 is MNHEY and CDR2 is SVGAGI in the germline V gene. The V and J ends lost 6 bases and 0 bases respectively, with 12 bases between them. CDR3 sequence reads: CASRTGTLSYEQYF. CDR3 in DNA: TGTGCCAGCAGGACAGGCACCCTCTCCTACGAGCAGTACTTC.

The V and J genes are TRBV9 and TRBJ1-3, with 11 bases matching TRBD1. The V and J ends lost 0 bases and 8 bases, in that order; junction bases with no gene match: 4. The CDR3 totals 15 residues. Germline values: CDR1 SGDLS, CDR2 YYNGEE. The CDR3 protein is CASSVGTGGADTIYF. CDR3 sequence (DNA): TGTGCCAGCAGCGTAGGGACAGGGGGCGCGGACACCATATATTTT.

The CDR3 is CASSYRTSGRENEQFF. In DNA, the CDR3 is TGTGCCAGCAGTTACCGGACTAGCGGGAGGGAGAATGAGCAGTTCTTC. The J gene is TRBJ2-1, the V gene TRBV6-5, with 15 bases lining up with TRBD2. V shed 2 bases and J 7 bases; nucleotides not matched to a gene: 3. CDR3 size: 16 residues. Germline loops: CDR1 MNHEY, CDR2 SVGAGI.

The chain uses TRBV3-1 (or the pseudogene TRBV3-2) and TRBJ2-2, with 9 bases that match TRBD1. This CDR3 has 16 amino acids. Losses at the gene ends were 5 bases for V and 6 bases for J; bases not matched to a gene: 10. CDR1 and CDR2 (germline): LGHDT, YNNKEL (reference sequence). CDR3 in DNA: TGTGCCAGCAGCTCCAGCCCGGGACAGGGCGCCGGGGAGCTGTTTTTT. Protein product: CASSSSPGQGAGELFF.

This clone was seen only once. This chain uses TRBV7-9 with TRBJ2-5; D is unresolved. The V end was cut by 4 bases, the J end by 5 bases, with 20 bases between. The CDR3 consists of 16 residues. Germline-derived CDR1 and CDR2 are SEHNR and FQNEAQ (reference sequence). The CDR3 DNA reads as TGTGCCAGCAGCTCCATCGGAGCGCCCCTTCGGGAGACCCAGTACTTC. Its protein is CASSSIGAPLRETQYF. The complete variable domain, with remaining parts taken from reference TRBV7-9 and TRBJ2-5, reads DTGVSQNPRHKITKRGQNVTFRCDPISEHNRLYWYRQTLGQGPEFLTYFQNEAQLEKSRLLSDRFSAERPKGSFSTLEIQRTEQGDSAMYLCASSSIGAPLRETQYFGPGTRLLVL.

This chain uses TRBV19 with TRBJ2-3; 7 bases agree with TRBD2. Germline loops: CDR1 LNHDA, CDR2 SQIVND (reference sequence). This CDR3 comprises 17 residues. The V and J ends lost 6 bases and 2 bases, in that order; junction bases with no gene match: 14. The DNA for the CDR3 is TGTGCCAGTAGCCCCGAGCGGGAACGACCTTTCACAGATACGCAGTATTTT. Residues: CASSPERERPFTDTQYF.

This chain uses TRBV9 with TRBJ1-2, with D possibly matching TRBD1 (6 bases). The CDR3 runs to 14 residues. CDR1 and CDR2 (germline): SGDLS, YYNGEE. Trimming cost V 0 bases and J 2 bases, with 8 bases left between them. The CDR3 loop reads CASSVDQGNYGYTF. The CDR3 DNA follows: TGTGCCAGCAGCGTAGATCAGGGGAACTATGGCTACACCTTC.

J is TRBJ1-1 and V is TRBV5-1; D is undetermined. This CDR3 contains 16 residues. The V end lost 0 bases, the J end lost 0 bases, and 12 bases lay between the germline ends. CDR1 is SGHRS and CDR2 is YFSETQ in the germline V gene. The CDR3 DNA reads as TGCGCCAGCAGCTTGGACAGAAGCCTCATGAACACTGAAGCTTTCTTT. As protein: CASSLDRSLMNTEAFF.

The chain has TRBV6-5 and TRBJ1-2, with TRBD1 as a possible D gene (6 bases). The CDR3 covers 12 residues. Per germline, CDR1 MNHEY and CDR2 SVGAGI. The ends were cut back, 6 bases at V and 7 bases at J, with 12 bases in the middle. The CDR3 nucleotides are TGTGCCAGCAGGTTACAGGGTAGTGGCTACACCTTC. Translated: CASRLQGSGYTF.

The J gene is TRBJ2-5, the V gene TRBV18, with D possibly matching TRBD1 (5 bases). The germline V and J ends were trimmed by 3 bases and 0 bases, with 14 bases remaining between them. The CDR3 sequence is 16 residues long. From germline, CDR1 is KGHSH and CDR2 LQKENI. The CDR3: CASSPPSLDNQETQYF. For the CDR3, the DNA is TGTGCCAGCTCACCTCCGTCTTTGGACAACCAAGAGACCCAGTACTTC.

This clone was observed a single time. The chain recombines TRBV28 with TRBJ1-2; D ambiguous. The V gene lost 7 bases and the J gene lost 0 bases, with 3 bases spanning the gap. From germline, CDR1 is MDHEN and CDR2 SYDVKM. CDR3 length equals 11 residues. The CDR3 loop reads CASNTNYGYTF. The CDR3 coding sequence is TGTGCCAGCAACACTAACTATGGCTACACCTTC.

A remark on this clone: The sample holds other DNA sequences that translate to the same CDR3. This chain uses TRBV5-4 with TRBJ2-3, with 11 bases fitting TRBD2. This CDR3 has 16 residues. Germline V lookup: CDR1 SGHNT, CDR2 YYREEE (reference sequence). J lost 3 bases, V lost 0 bases, and 3 bases had no gene match. In DNA, the CDR3 is TGTGCCAGCAGCTTGGTATTAGCGGGAGGGACAGATACGCAGTATTTT. Translated, it gives CASSLVLAGGTDTQYF.

This chain uses TRBV2 with TRBJ2-1, with 9 bases lining up with TRBD2. Germline lookup yields CDR1 SNHLY and CDR2 FYNNEI. The CDR3 consists of 15 residues. Trimming at V came to 3 bases and at J to 10 bases, leaving 10 bases not matched to a gene. The CDR3 nucleotides read TGTGCCAGCAGTGATAGGCTAGCGGGATGGAAGGAGCAGTTCTTC. Its translation: CASSDRLAGWKEQFF.

The chain couples TRBV19 to TRBJ1-5; D gene ambiguous. Germline CDR1 is LNHDA and CDR2 is SQIVND (reference sequence). The V and J ends lost 5 bases and 2 bases respectively, with 13 bases between them. This CDR3 is built from 15 residues. The CDR3 is CASSSRRQGNQPQHF. CDR3 in DNA: TGTGCCAGTAGTTCCCGAAGGCAGGGCAATCAGCCCCAGCATTTT.

The count of this clone is one. J is TRBJ2-1 and V is TRBV3-1 (or the pseudogene TRBV3-2); 8 bases are a match to TRBD1. Trimming took 1 base from V and 0 from J; bases not matched to a gene: 11. The CDR3 runs to 19 residues. CDR1 and CDR2 from the germline V gene are LGHDT and YNNKEL (reference sequence). CDR3 nucleotides: TGTGCCAGCAGCCAAGTCGTCCGCAGGGGGCGCGGCTCCTACAATGAGCAGTTCTTC. This codes for CASSQVVRRGRGSYNEQFF.